This T cell receptor beta chain comes out of a study of shared clonotypes between healthy human individuals. Study context: Three plates each covered CD4 naive and memory; CD8 naive two, CD8 memory one. Study findings and constraints: Some naive CD4 clonotypes, roughly 4.7%, turned up in common across several donors. The four-donor shared clonotypes exceeded non-shared clonotypes in generation probability, with non-shared ones scoring lower. It was only blood that was sampled, and tissue repertoires likely differ.

The method was immunoSEQ multiplex PCR; TCRdb's version includes in-frame clones alone and lacks a portion of them. The data hold about 2.3 million clones, with approximately 93% observed a single time. Comment on this clone: What it binds is unknown.

This CDR3 comprises 16 residues. Germline V lookup: CDR1 SEHNR, CDR2 FQNEAQ (reference sequence). Germline trimming cut 7 bases from V and 5 bases from J; bases unmatched to any gene: 9. The source of this sequence is a young man in good health. Some clones in this sample may be carry-over from other donors' samples. The chain joins TRBV7-9 to TRBJ2-3; 13 nucleotides agree with TRBD2. Sequencing was performed on naive CD4+ T cells from PBMCs. Subset noted: CD45RA+ positively selected. CDR3 loop: CASIGTSGVVRDTQYF. In nucleotides, the CDR3 is TGTGCCAGCATCGGGACTAGCGGGGTAGTGAGAGATACGCAGTATTTT.